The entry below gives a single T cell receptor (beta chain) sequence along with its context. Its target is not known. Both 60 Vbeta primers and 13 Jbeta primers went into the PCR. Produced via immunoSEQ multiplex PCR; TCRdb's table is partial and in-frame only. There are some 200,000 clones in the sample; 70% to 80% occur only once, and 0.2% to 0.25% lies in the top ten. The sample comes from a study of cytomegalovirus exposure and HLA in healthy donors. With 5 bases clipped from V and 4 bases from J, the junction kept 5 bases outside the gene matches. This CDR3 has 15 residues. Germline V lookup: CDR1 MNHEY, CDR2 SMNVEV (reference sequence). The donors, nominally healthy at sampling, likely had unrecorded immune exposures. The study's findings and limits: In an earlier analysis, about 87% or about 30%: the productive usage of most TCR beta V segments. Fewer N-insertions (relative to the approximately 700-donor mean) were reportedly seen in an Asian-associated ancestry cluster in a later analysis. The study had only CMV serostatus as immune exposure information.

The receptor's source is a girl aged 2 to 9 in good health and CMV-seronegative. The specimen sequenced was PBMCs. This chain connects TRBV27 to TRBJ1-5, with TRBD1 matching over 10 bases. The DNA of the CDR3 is TGTGCCAGCAGTCCGACAGGGGGCCTGAATCAGCCCCAGCATTTT. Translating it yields CASSPTGGLNQPQHF.